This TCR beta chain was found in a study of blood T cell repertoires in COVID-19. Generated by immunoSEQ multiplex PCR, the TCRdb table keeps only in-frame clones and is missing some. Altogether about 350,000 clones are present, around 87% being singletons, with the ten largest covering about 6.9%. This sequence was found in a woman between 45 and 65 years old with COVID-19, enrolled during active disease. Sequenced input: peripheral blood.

CDR3: CASSESSGINQPQHF. CDR3 nucleotide sequence: TGTGCCAGCAGTGAAAGTTCGGGTATCAATCAGCCCCAGCATTTT. This rearrangement joins TRBV2 to TRBJ1-5; unclear D gene. CDR3 length: 15 amino acids. Germline V CDR1 and CDR2: SNHLY, FYNNEI. V dropped 2 bases and J dropped 3 bases, with 11 bases sitting between them.